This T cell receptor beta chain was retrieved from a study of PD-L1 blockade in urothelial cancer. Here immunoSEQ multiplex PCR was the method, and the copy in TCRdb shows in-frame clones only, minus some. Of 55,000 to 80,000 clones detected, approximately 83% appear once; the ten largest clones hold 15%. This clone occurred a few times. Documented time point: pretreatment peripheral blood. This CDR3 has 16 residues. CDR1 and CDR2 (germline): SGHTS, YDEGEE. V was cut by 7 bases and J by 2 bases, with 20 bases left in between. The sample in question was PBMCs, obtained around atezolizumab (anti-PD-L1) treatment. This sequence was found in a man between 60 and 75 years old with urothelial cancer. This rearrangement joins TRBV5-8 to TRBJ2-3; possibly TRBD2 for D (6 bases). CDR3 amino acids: CASCKVRAGTTDTQYF. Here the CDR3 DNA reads TGTGCCAGCTGCAAAGTCCGGGCGGGGACCACAGATACGCAGTATTTT.